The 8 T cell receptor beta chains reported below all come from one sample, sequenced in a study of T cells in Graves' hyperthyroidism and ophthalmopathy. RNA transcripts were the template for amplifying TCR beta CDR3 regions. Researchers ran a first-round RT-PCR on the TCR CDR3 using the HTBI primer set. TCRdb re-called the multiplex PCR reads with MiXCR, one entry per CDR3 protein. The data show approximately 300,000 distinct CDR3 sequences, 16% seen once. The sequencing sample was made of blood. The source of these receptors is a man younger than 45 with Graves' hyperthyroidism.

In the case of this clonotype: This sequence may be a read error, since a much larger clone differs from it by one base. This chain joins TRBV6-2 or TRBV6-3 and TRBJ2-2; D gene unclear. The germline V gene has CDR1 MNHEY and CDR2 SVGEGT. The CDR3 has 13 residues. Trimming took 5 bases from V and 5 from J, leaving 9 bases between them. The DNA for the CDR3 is TGTGCCAGCAGTCCCCTCGGGACCGGGGAGCTGTTTTTT. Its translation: CASSPLGTGELFF.

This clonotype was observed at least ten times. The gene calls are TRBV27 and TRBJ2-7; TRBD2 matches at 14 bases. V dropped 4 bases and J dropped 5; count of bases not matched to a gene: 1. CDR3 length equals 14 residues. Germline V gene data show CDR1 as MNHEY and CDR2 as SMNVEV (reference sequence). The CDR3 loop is CASSSGLAGDEQYF. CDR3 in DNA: TGTGCCAGCAGTTCGGGACTAGCGGGAGACGAGCAGTACTTC.

In DNA form, the CDR3 reads TGTGCCAGCAGTTCGTACAGGGAGACAGATACGCAGTATTTT. It encodes CASSSYRETDTQYF. V is TRBV6-5 and J is TRBJ2-3; weak D call: TRBD1 (6 bases). The CDR3 covers 14 residues. V dropped 4 bases and J dropped 3 bases, with 11 bases sitting between them. Germline-derived CDR1 and CDR2 are MNHEY and SVGAGI.

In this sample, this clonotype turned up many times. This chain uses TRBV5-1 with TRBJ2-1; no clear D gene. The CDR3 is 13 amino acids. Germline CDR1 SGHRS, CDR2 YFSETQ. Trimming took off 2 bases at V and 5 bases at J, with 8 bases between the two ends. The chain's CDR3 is CASSLSLHNEQFF. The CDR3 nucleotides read TGCGCCAGCAGCTTATCTCTCCACAATGAGCAGTTCTTC.

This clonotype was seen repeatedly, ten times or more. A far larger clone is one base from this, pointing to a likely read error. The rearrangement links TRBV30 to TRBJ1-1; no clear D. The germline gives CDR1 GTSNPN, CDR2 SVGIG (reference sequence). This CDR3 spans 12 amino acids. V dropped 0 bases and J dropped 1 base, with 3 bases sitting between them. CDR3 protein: CAWSVGNTEAFF. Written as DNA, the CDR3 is TGTGCCTGGAGTGTAGGGAACACTGAAGCTTTCTTT.

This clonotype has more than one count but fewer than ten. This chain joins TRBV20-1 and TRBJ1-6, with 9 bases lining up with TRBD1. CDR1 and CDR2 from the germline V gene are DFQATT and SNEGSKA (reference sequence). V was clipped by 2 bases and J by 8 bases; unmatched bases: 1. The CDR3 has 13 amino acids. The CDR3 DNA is TGCAGTGCTAGACGACAGGGGGATTCACCCCTCCACTTT. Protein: CSARRQGDSPLHF.

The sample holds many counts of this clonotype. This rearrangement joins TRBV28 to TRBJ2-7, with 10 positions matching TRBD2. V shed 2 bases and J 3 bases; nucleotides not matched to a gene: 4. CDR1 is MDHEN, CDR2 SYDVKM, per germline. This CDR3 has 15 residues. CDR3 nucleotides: TGTGCCAGCAGTTTAAGTCCTAGCGGGGGCTACGAGCAGTACTTC. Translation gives CASSLSPSGGYEQYF.

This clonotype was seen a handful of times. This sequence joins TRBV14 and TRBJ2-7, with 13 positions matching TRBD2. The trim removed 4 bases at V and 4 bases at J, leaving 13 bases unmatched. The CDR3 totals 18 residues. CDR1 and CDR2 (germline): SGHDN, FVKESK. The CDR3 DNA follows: TGTGCCAGCAGCCCAGGACTAGCGGGAGAAGTTGTGGGGTACGAGCAGTACTTC. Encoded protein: CASSPGLAGEVVGYEQYF.